Sequencing of this T cell receptor beta chain was carried out in a study of T cell responses to AZD1222 COVID-19 vaccine. Note on this clone: Its specificity is not known.

V dropped 3 bases and J dropped 6 bases, with 13 bases sitting between them. The CDR3 is made up of 14 amino acids. CDR1 and CDR2 (germline): LNHDA, SQIVND (reference sequence). Clones were sequenced by immunoSEQ multiplex PCR, and TCRdb holds only the in-frame ones, with some missing. This table holds 70,000 to 85,000 clones, roughly 85% found once. General study results and limits: After two AZD1222 doses, spike-specific TCR breadth and depth rose versus day 0.

The sequenced sample was peripheral blood, obtained on day 0 of AZD1222 vaccination. The chain couples TRBV19 to TRBJ2-3; D gene uncertain. The source is an adult in good health. The CDR3 loop is CASSIPGVEDTQYF. The CDR3 nucleotides read TGTGCCAGTAGTATCCCAGGAGTAGAGGATACGCAGTATTTT.